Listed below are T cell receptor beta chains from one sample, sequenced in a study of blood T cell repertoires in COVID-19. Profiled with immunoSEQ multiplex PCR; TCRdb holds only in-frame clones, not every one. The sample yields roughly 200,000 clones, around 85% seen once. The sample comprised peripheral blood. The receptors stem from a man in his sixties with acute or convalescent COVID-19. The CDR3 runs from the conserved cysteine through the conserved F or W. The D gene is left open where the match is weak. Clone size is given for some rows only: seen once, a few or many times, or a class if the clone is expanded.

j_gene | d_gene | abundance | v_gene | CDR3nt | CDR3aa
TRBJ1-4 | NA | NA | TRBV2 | TGTGCCAGCAAGGGACACCCCGAAGACGAAAAACTGTTTTTT | CASKGHPEDEKLFF
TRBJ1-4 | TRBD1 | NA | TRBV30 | TGTGCCTGGAGTGTCCGGACAGGTGAAAAACTGTTTTTT | CAWSVRTGEKLFF
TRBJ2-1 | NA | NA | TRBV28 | TGTGCCAGCAGTCCCCAACAAATAGCGACGTTCTCCTACAATGAGCAGTTCTTC | CASSPQQIATFSYNEQFF
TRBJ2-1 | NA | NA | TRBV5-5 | TGTGCCAGCAGCTTGGGGAGCTTTGGCCCTTCGGATGAGCAGTTCTTC | CASSLGSFGPSDEQFF
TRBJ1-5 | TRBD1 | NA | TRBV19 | TGTGCCAGTAGTATCCTCGACAGGGTTAGCAATCAGCCCCAGCATTTT | CASSILDRVSNQPQHF
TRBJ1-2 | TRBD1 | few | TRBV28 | TGTGCCAGCAGTTTTGGGACAGGGGGCTTAGGCTACACCTTC | CASSFGTGGLGYTF
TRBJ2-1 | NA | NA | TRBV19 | TGTGCCACGCTGGACGGGAGCTCCTACAATGAGCAGTTCTTC | CATLDGSSYNEQFF
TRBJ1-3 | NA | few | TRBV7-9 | TGTGCCAGCAGCCCCGTGTCCGGCTCTGGAAACACCATATATTTT | CASSPVSGSGNTIYF
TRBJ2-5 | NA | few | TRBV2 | TGTGCCAGCAGTGAAAGGGGGACCCAGTACTTC | CASSERGTQYF
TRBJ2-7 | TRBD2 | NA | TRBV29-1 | TGCAGCGCTGGGGGGGACGAGCAGTACTTC | CSAGGDEQYF
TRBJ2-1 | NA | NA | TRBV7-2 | TGTGCCAGCAGCTCCCCTGCTGTCGGTGAGCAGTTCTTC | CASSSPAVGEQFF
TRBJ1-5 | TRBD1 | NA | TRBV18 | TGTGCCAGCTCGCAGGGCCCCCGCGTGGGACAGGGGGCAAATCAGCCCCAGCATTTT | CASSQGPRVGQGANQPQHF
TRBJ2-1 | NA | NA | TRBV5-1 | TGCGCCAGCGCCCTACAGACAGGGACTTACAATGAGCAGTTCTTC | CASALQTGTYNEQFF
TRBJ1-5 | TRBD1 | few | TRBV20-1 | TGCAGTGCTAGTCGCGGACAGGGCAGTCAGGGCAATCAGCCCCAGCATTTT | CSASRGQGSQGNQPQHF
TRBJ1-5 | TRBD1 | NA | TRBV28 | TGTGCCAGCAGTCCCCCCCGGACAGGGGGCGACCAGCCCCAGCATTTT | CASSPPRTGGDQPQHF
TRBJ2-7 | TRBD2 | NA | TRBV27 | TGTGCCAGCGCCCTACTAGCGGGAGGGCCGTCTATCGACGAGCAGTACTTC | CASALLAGGPSIDEQYF
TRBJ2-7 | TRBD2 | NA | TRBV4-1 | TGCGCCAGCAGCCAAGACACTAGCGATTACTACTACGAGCAGTACTTC | CASSQDTSDYYYEQYF
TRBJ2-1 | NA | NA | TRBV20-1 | TGCAGTGCTTATAACAATGAGCAGTTCTTC | CSAYNNEQFF
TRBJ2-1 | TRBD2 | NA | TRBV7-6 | TGTGCCAGCAGCTTAGTAACCCCGGGAGGGCACTATGAGCAGTTCTTC | CASSLVTPGGHYEQFF
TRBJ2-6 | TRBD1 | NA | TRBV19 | TGTGCCAGTCGGAGGACAGGAAGCCTCTCTGGGGCCAACGTCCTGACTTTC | CASRRTGSLSGANVLTF
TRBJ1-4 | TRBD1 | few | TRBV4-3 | TGCGCCAGCAGCCAAGACGGTGGGACAGGGGCGTGGAAACTGTTTTTT | CASSQDGGTGAWKLFF
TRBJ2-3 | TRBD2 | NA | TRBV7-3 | TGTGCCAGCAGCTCTAGGACTAGCACGGATACGCAGTATTTT | CASSSRTSTDTQYF
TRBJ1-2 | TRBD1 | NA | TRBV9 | TGTGCCAGCAGCGCCTTACAGGGGAGCTATGGCTACACCTTC | CASSALQGSYGYTF
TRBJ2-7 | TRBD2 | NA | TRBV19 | TGTGCCAGTAGTACCACCCAGGGACTAGCGGGCCACGAGCAGTACTTC | CASSTTQGLAGHEQYF